This record covers a single TCR beta chain. Authors' analysis steps: Amplification with reference gene primers provided the estimates of nucleated cell counts. The table came from immunoSEQ multiplex PCR; TCRdb's copy has only in-frame clones and leaves some out. That table furnishes V, J and clone size, whereas the DNA furnished D and trimming. The repertoire consists of about 41,000 clones, with about 88% occurring once and the leading ten covering 4.8%. The sample comes from a study of blood T cell repertoires in COVID-19. About the study: The samples span acute and convalescent COVID-19 from the United States, Italy and Spain. Nucleic acid was either cDNA or gDNA, and it came from T cells, B-cell-depleted T cells, or PBMCs.

Germline CDR1 SEHNR, CDR2 FQNEAQ (reference sequence). The CDR3 contains 14 residues. V gave up 5 bases and J gave up 3 bases, with 14 bases separating them. The sample taken for sequencing was peripheral blood. This TCR was sampled from a human donor in a cohort sampled during active COVID-19. The chain has TRBV7-9 and TRBJ2-7; possibly TRBD2 for D (6 bases). The CDR3 DNA sequence: TGTGCCAGCAGCCCTCCCGGGACTTTCTACGAGCAGTACTTC. It specifies CASSPPGTFYEQYF.